This record looks at one T cell receptor beta chain sequence and its context. What it binds is unknown. Donors were ostensibly healthy at sampling, although undocumented immune exposures were probable. CDR1 KGHSH and CDR2 LQKENI come from the germline V gene. The CDR3 is 14 amino acids. J lost 1 base, V lost 6 bases, and 3 bases had no gene match. The record originates from a study of cytomegalovirus exposure and HLA in healthy donors. Vbeta (60) and Jbeta (13) primers were used in the PCR. TCRdb keeps only in-frame clones here, not all; method: immunoSEQ multiplex PCR. Of roughly 120,000 clones in the sample, 60% to 70% were seen once. Study results and limitations: The study flagged about 160 TCR beta chains as cytomegalovirus-associated. Segments of the TCR beta V type were, in most cases, productive about 87% or about 30% of the time in an earlier analysis.

The receptor was derived from a middle-aged woman in good health and CMV-seropositive. Sequencing was carried out using PBMCs. The chain joins TRBV18 to TRBJ1-5; 7 nucleotides agree with TRBD1. This chain's CDR3 is CASSRGQSNQPQHF. CDR3 nucleotide sequence: TGTGCCAGCTCCCGGGGACAGAGCAATCAGCCCCAGCATTTT.